This T cell receptor beta chain was observed in a study of a mutant IDH1 vaccine in newly diagnosed glioma. Study overall: Beforehand, treatment had been radiotherapy, temozolomide, or both; the majority received both.

Clones were sequenced by immunoSEQ multiplex PCR, and TCRdb holds only the in-frame ones, with some missing. The repertoire holds tens of thousands of clones, with 76% as singletons. Notes on this clone: Antigen unknown.

V was clipped by 4 bases and J by 1 base, with 4 bases between them. CDR1 is GTSNPN, CDR2 SVGIG, per germline (reference sequence). This CDR3 region has 11 residues. The time point: week 47, end of study. A 20-mer mutant IDH1 peptide at 300 ug was injected subcutaneously with topical imiquimod. This TCR was sampled from a woman aged 40 to 50 with glioma. Some clones in this sample may be carry-over from other donors' samples. The chain uses TRBV30 and TRBJ1-2; D unclear. Sequences were derived from PBMCs, sampled from a glioma patient whose treatment included an IDH1 peptide vaccine. The chain's CDR3 is CAWTDNYGYTF. As DNA, the CDR3 is TGTGCCTGGACAGATAACTATGGCTACACCTTC.